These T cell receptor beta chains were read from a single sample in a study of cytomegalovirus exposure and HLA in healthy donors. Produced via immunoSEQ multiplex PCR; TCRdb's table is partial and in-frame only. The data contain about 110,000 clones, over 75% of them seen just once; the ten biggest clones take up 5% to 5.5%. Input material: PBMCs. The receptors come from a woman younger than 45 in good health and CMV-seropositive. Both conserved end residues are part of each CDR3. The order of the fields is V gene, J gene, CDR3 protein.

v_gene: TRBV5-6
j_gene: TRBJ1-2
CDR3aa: CASSPGQGTYGYTF

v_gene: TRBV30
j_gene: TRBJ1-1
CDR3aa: CAWSVLGTEAFF

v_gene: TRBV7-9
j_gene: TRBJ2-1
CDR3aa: CASSQIPGGSYNEQFF

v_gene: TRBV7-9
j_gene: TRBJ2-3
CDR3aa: CASSFLPGTDTQYF

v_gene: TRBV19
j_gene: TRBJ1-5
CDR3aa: CASTGQGGSNSNQPQHF

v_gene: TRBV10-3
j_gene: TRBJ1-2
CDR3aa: CAISEMGQDYGYTF

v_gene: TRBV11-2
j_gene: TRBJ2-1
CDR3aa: CASSPGTSGYNEQFF

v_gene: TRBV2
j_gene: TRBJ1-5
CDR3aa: CASSTGTLGSQPQHF

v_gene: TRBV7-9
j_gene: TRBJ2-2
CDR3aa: CASTPAVQGIGGELFF

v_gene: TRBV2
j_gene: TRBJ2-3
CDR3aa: CASSEEFRETDTQYF

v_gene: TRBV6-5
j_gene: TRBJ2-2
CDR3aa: CASIQGVTGELFF

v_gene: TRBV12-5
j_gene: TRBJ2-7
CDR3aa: CASGRKGYLSEQYF

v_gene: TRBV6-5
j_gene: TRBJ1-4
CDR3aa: CASSYFRGVTNEKLFF

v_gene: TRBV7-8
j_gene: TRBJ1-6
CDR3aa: CASTEARWRSPLHF

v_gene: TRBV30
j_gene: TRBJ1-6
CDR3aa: CAWSDTDVSYNSPLHF

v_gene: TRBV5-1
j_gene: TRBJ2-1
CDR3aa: CASSLLATNEQFF